This T cell receptor (beta chain) derives from a study of CD8+CD57+ T cells in acquired aplastic anemia. Study overall: The average for DNA from sorted CD4+ and CD8+ cells was around 3.4 ug. Study-level results: CD8+ Simpson's diversity in patients was not significantly different from that in controls. The same twenty-nine CD8+ CDR3 sequences occurred in patients and in controls.

All patients picked for sequencing had shown, by flow cytometry, an expansion of CD8+CD57+ cells. At the time of blood sampling, patients had not yet received any therapy. The TCR beta profiling, which covered VDJ combination and CDR3 sequence, was carried out using genomic DNA as the template. One entry per CDR3 protein, called by TCRdb with MiXCR from the reads. The table includes 50,000 to 65,000 distinct CDR3 sequences, about 56% detected once. This clonotype showed up just once. Its specificity is unknown. At one end the junction does not follow the germline gene, possibly because of a read error. The germline gives CDR1 KGHDR, CDR2 SFDVKD. This CDR3 comprises 11 residues.

The sequenced sample was sorted CD4+, CD8+, or CD8+CD57+ T cells (not recorded which) from PBMCs. The receptor's source is a human donor with aplastic anemia. V is TRBV24-1 and J is TRBJ2-1; D may match TRBD1 or TRBD2 (5 bases each). The CDR3 sequence is CATSDGEGQLF. CDR3 DNA sequence: TGTGCCACCAGTGATGGCGAGGGGCAGCTCTTC.